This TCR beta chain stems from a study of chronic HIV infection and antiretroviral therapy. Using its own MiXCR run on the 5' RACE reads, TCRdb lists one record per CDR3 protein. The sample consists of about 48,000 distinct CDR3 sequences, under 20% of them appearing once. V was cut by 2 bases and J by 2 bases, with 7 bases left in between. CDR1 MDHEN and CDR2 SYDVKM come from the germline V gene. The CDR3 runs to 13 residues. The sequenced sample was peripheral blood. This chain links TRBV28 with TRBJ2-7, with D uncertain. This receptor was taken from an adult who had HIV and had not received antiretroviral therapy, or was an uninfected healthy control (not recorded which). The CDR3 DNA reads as TGTGCCAGCAGTTTAGGGCGGCCCTACGAGCAGTACTTC. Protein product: CASSLGRPYEQYF.